This T cell receptor beta chain was observed in a study of T-cell memory formation after mild COVID-19. Across the whole study: TCR clusters mostly belonged to single donors.

The CDR3 extends over 17 amino acids. The V gene end was trimmed by 3 bases and the J gene end by 2 bases; junction bases not matched to a gene: 12. Germline V gene data show CDR1 as SGHTA and CDR2 as FQGTGA. This clonotype appeared a few times. Its antigen is as yet unknown. Whole-study results and caveats: Clones contracting across day 15 to 85 had a balanced CD4/CD8 profile; later expanding clones leaned CD4+.

TCRdb recomputed calls from the 5' RACE reads with MiXCR, one row per CDR3 protein. The table includes 250,000 to 350,000 distinct CDR3 sequences, over 11% detected once. The origin of this receptor is a man aged 18 to 29 who had mild COVID-19 (a few samples of this study predate the infection). Cell type and time point are not known. The material sequenced was PBMCs or a T cell subset sorted from them (not recorded which). The chain recombines TRBV7-3 with TRBJ2-5, with TRBD2 identical over 7 bases. CDR3 DNA sequence: TGTGCCAGCAGCTTGCGTCATCCTAGCGGAGAACAAGAGACCCAGTACTTC. Translating gives CASSLRHPSGEQETQYF.